This T cell receptor (beta chain) was identified in a study of cytomegalovirus exposure and HLA in healthy donors. Here immunoSEQ multiplex PCR was the method, and the copy in TCRdb shows in-frame clones only, minus some. The sample includes 200,000 or so clones, 87% of them seen just once. This CDR3 contains 16 residues. The V gene's germline CDR1 is SGDLS and CDR2 YYNGEE. Germline trimming cut 4 bases from V and 4 bases from J; bases unmatched to any gene: 9. J is TRBJ2-2 and V is TRBV9; the match to TRBD1 covers 8 bases. Specimen: PBMCs. The receptor was isolated from a woman aged 18-29 years in good health and CMV-seropositive. The chain's CDR3 is CASSPGQGAITGELFF. As DNA, the CDR3 is TGTGCCAGCAGCCCCGGACAGGGTGCTATCACCGGGGAGCTGTTTTTT.